This TCR beta chain originates from a study of PD-L1 blockade in urothelial cancer. Study context: Between 0 and 3 chemotherapy regimens preceded treatment for each patient.

With V trimmed by 3 bases and J by 0 bases, 2 bases remained unmatched. Germline CDR1 is SGHVS and CDR2 is FQNEAQ. CDR3 length: 14 residues. The time point: peripheral blood 6 weeks after treatment start. Method: immunoSEQ multiplex PCR; TCRdb's copy keeps in-frame clones and lacks some. The table shows about 120,000 clones, with around 89% occurring only once. Sequences were derived from PBMCs, sampled around atezolizumab (anti-PD-L1) treatment. The gene calls are TRBV7-8 and TRBJ2-7, with 7 bases lining up with TRBD1. This receptor was identified in a man aged 60-69 years with urothelial cancer. The CDR3 protein is CASSLGQSSYEQYF. As DNA, the CDR3 is TGTGCCAGCAGCTTGGGACAGTCCTCCTACGAGCAGTACTTC.